Sequencing of this T cell receptor (beta chain) was carried out in a study of blood T cell repertoires in COVID-19. Overall study: Samples of COVID-19 (acute and convalescent) were obtained from the United States, Italy and Spain. Nucleic acid was either cDNA or gDNA, and it came from T cells, B-cell-depleted T cells, or PBMCs.

As originally analysed: Estimation of nucleated cell counts was performed using reference gene primer amplification. TCRdb keeps only in-frame clones here, not all; method: immunoSEQ multiplex PCR. V and J calls and clone size come straight from that table; D and trimming were deduced from the DNA. The sample includes 40,000 or so clones, around 84% of them seen just once. The CDR3 has 16 residues. Germline CDR1 reads SEHNR; CDR2 reads FQNEAQ (reference sequence). The germline V and J ends were trimmed by 0 bases and 0 bases, with 9 bases remaining between them. Sequencing input: peripheral blood. The receptor comes from a human donor in a cohort sampled during active COVID-19. The chain links TRBV7-9 to TRBJ1-3; possibly TRBD1 for D (5 bases). CDR3 region: CASSLAGGSSGNTIYF. The CDR3 DNA follows: TGTGCCAGCAGCTTAGCGGGGGGTTCCTCTGGAAACACCATATATTTT.